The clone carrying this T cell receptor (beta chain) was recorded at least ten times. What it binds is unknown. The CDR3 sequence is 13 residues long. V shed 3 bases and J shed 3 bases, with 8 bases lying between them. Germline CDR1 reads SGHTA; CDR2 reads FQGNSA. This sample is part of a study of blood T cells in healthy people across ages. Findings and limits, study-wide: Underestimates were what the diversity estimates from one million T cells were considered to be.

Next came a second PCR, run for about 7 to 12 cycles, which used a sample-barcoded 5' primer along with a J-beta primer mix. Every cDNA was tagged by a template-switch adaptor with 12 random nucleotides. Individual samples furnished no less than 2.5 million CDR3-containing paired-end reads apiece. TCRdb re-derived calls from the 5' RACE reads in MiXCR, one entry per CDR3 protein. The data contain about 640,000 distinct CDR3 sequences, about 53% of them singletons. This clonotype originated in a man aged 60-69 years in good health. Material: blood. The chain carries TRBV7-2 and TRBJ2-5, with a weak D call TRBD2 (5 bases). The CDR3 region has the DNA TGTGCCAGCAGCTTCGCCGGGGAAGAGACCCAGTACTTC. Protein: CASSFAGEETQYF.